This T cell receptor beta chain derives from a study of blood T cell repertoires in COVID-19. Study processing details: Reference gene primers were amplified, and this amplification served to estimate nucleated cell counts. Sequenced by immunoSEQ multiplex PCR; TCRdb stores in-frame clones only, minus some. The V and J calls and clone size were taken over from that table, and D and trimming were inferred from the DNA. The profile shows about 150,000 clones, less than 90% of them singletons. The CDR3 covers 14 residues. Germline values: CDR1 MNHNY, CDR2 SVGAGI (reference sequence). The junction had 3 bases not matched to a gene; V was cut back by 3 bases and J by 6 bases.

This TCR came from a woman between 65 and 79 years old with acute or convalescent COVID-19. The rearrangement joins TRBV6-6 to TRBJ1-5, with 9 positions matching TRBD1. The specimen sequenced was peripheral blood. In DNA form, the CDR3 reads TGTGCCAGCAGTTATCCGGGACAGGGTCAGCCCCAGCATTTT. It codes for CASSYPGQGQPQHF.